This is a list of T cell receptor beta chains from one sample in a study of CD8 T cells in ankylosing spondylitis. TCRdb itself ran the 5' RACE reads through MiXCR, one entry per CDR3 protein. The data hold some 840,000 distinct CDR3 sequences, with over 9.5% observed a single time. The sample was blood, either unsorted or a sorted T cell fraction (not recorded which). The receptor set was obtained from a male donor with ankylosing spondylitis. Each CDR3 is given with its conserved first and last residue. Each record gives: D gene, V gene, clone size, J gene, CDR3 DNA, CDR3 protein. The D gene is left open where the match is weak. Expanded clones are given a class, and other clones once, few, many or no size at all.

TRBD1,TRBV12-3/TRBV12-4,many,TRBJ1-1,TGTGCCAGCAGTGGACAGGGGAGGAACACTGAAGCTTTCTTT,CASSGQGRNTEAFF
TRBD1,TRBV6-1,-,TRBJ1-2,TGTGCCAGCAGTCCGCCGACAGGGACCTATGGCTACACCTTC,CASSPPTGTYGYTF
-,TRBV5-1,-,TRBJ2-1,TGCGCCAGCAGCTTGGTTTACGGGGGACACTACAATGAGCAGTTCTTC,CASSLVYGGHYNEQFF
-,TRBV12-3/TRBV12-4,-,TRBJ1-2,TGTGCCAGCAGTTTCCGCAGGGTCTACTATGGCTACACCTTC,CASSFRRVYYGYTF
TRBD1,TRBV18,few,TRBJ2-2,TGTGCCAGCTCACCACCGACAGGGAGCGGGGAGCTGTTTTTT,CASSPPTGSGELFF
-,TRBV20-1,many,TRBJ1-2,TGCAGCGGAGAGTGGGGAGGTGGCTACACCTTC,CSGEWGGGYTF
-,TRBV5-1,-,TRBJ1-4,TGCGCCAGCTACGAACCAGGAGAGAAACTGTTTTTT,CASYEPGEKLFF
TRBD1,TRBV20-1,few,TRBJ1-6,TGCAGTGCTAGAGAGAGGGACAGGGGGCTTTCACCCCTCCACTTT,CSARERDRGLSPLHF
-,TRBV6-2/TRBV6-3,few,TRBJ2-7,TGTGCCAGCAGCCGCCTAACCTACGAGCAGTACTTC,CASSRLTYEQYF
TRBD1,TRBV20-1,few,TRBJ2-7,TGCAGTGGCGAGACAGGGGGGGGCTACGAGCAGTACTTC,CSGETGGGYEQYF
-,TRBV24-1,-,TRBJ1-3,TGTGGGGTCTCCTCTGGAAACACCATATATTTT,CGVSSGNTIYF
-,TRBV28,many,TRBJ2-7,TGTGCCAGCAGTCGGGGTTTCGGGAGAGTATCCTACGAGCAGTACTTC,CASSRGFGRVSYEQYF
-,TRBV29-1,many,TRBJ1-3,TGCAGCGTTCAATGGATAGGAAACACCATATATTTT,CSVQWIGNTIYF
TRBD1,TRBV20-1,-,TRBJ1-5,TGCAGTGCTAGCCCGGACAGGGGCAATCAGCCCCAGCATTTT,CSASPDRGNQPQHF
-,TRBV20-1,few,TRBJ1-2,TGCAGTGCTAGAGATCGCGGGCGGGGCTACACCTTC,CSARDRGRGYTF
-,TRBV5-1,-,TRBJ2-2,TGCGCCAGCACCCTCCCAGAGGGCCGTTCCGGGGAGCTGTTTTTT,CASTLPEGRSGELFF
-,TRBV5-4,-,TRBJ2-3,TGTGCCAGCAGCTCCCCCACAGGAGGGGTAGATACGCAGTATTTT,CASSSPTGGVDTQYF
-,TRBV15,-,TRBJ2-3,TGTGCCACCAGCAGAGATCCGGGAGTAGGAGATACGCAGTATTTT,CATSRDPGVGDTQYF
TRBD2,TRBV4-2,-,TRBJ2-3,TGTGCCAGCAGCCTTGCTACTAGCGGGCATAGCACAGATACGCAGTATTTT,CASSLATSGHSTDTQYF
-,TRBV9,-,TRBJ2-3,TGTGCCAGCAGCGTAGCGGCGGGGGCCACCACAGATACGCAGTATTTT,CASSVAAGATTDTQYF
TRBD2,TRBV6-5,few,TRBJ2-3,TGTGCCAGCAGGTTACTAGCGGGAGGCTCTAGCACAGATACGCAGTATTTT,CASRLLAGGSSTDTQYF
-,TRBV6-5,few,TRBJ1-1,TGTGCCAGCAGTTACCAATTGTCTAACACTGAAGCTTTCTTT,CASSYQLSNTEAFF
-,TRBV11-2,few,TRBJ2-7,TGTGCCAGCAGTTACCCGACAGCCCCCTACGAGCAGTACTTC,CASSYPTAPYEQYF
-,TRBV6-1,many,TRBJ1-1,TGTGCCAGCTCTCGCTCGGGGATTGGGACTGAAGCTTTCTTT,CASSRSGIGTEAFF
-,TRBV20-1,-,TRBJ2-5,TGCAGTGCCCCGGTTGTGGGGCAAGAGACCCAGTACTTC,CSAPVVGQETQYF
-,TRBV2,many,TRBJ2-2,TGTGCCAGCAGTGCAGGGAGAGGCACCGGGGAGCTGTTTTTT,CASSAGRGTGELFF
-,TRBV21-1,once,TRBJ2-1,TGTGCCAGCAGCAAAGCCCCACAACAGGGTGCGGTGAATGAGCAGTTCTTC,CASSKAPQQGAVNEQFF
-,TRBV6-1,-,TRBJ2-7,TGTGCCAGCAGTCGGAGCAGGACCTACGAGCAGTACTTC,CASSRSRTYEQYF
-,TRBV7-7,few,TRBJ2-7,TGTGCTAGCAGCCAAGGGCCCGAAAACAACGAGCAGTACTTC,CASSQGPENNEQYF
TRBD1,TRBV29-1,many,TRBJ1-2,TGCAGCGTTTACAGGGGGAACTATGGCTACACCTTC,CSVYRGNYGYTF
-,TRBV6-2/TRBV6-3,-,TRBJ2-7,TGTGCCAGCAGCTTTCAGACCCGTGGAGGGAGCTCCTACGAGCAGTACTTC,CASSFQTRGGSSYEQYF
-,TRBV7-9,-,TRBJ2-1,TGTGCCAGCACCGCGGGCTCCTACAATGAGCAGTTCTTC,CASTAGSYNEQFF
-,TRBV25-1,few,TRBJ2-5,TGTGCCAGCAGAGGGAAAGAGGGTGAGACCCAGTACTTC,CASRGKEGETQYF
TRBD2,TRBV12-3/TRBV12-4,few,TRBJ2-1,TGTGCCAGCAGTAGGACTAGCGGGATGAGTGAGCAGTTCTTC,CASSRTSGMSEQFF
TRBD1,TRBV12-3/TRBV12-4,many,TRBJ1-1,TGTGCCAGCAGCGATGACAGGGGGCGGGGTAACTTTCCTTTCTTT,CASSDDRGRGNFPFF
-,TRBV20-1,-,TRBJ2-7,TGCAGTGCTAGAGGCACGGGGGGCTACGGGCAGTACTTC,CSARGTGGYGQYF
-,TRBV12-3/TRBV12-4,-,TRBJ1-1,TGTGCCAGCAGGCCGCGAAGCACTGAAGCTTTCTTT,CASRPRSTEAFF
TRBD1,TRBV7-4,few,TRBJ1-5,TGTGCCAGCAGCTTAGAGGCGGCAGGGGGAAGCAATCAGCCCCAGCATTTT,CASSLEAAGGSNQPQHF
-,TRBV6-1,-,TRBJ2-1,TGTGCCAGCAGTCCAACCGGGACAATCCGGTACAATGACCAGTTCTTC,CASSPTGTIRYNDQFF
TRBD2,TRBV7-3,-,TRBJ2-3,TGTGCCAGCAGCTTAATGACTAGCGGGGGCCTCACAGATACGCAGTATTTT,CASSLMTSGGLTDTQYF
-,TRBV5-5,few,TRBJ2-2,TGTGCCAGCAGCTTGGGGAGGGGACTGAACACCGGGGAGCTGTTTTTT,CASSLGRGLNTGELFF